Below are 25 T cell receptor beta chains sequenced from a single sample in a study of CD8+ T cells in alopecia areata. Stated treatment: oral pan-JAK inhibitor, 5-10 mg twice daily. It was cDNA, reverse transcribed from extracted RNA, that served as the sequencing template. Sequencing was performed with immunoSEQ multiplex PCR; in TCRdb, only in-frame clones are kept and a portion is missing. Of fewer than 150,000 clones listed, roughly four fifths are singletons. The sample was CD8+ T cells sorted from blood, taken at week 4, from a patient treated with tofacitinib. Source of these receptors: a human donor with alopecia areata.

This sequence joins TRBV15 and TRBJ1-5; 9 bases line up with TRBD1. The CDR3 extends over 14 amino acids. Germline loops: CDR1 LNHNV, CDR2 YYDKDF (reference sequence). Trimming removed 5 bases from V and 2 bases from J; junction bases left unmatched: 1. The CDR3 region is CATSGTGRNQPQHF. Written as DNA, the CDR3 is TGTGCCACCAGCGGGACAGGGCGCAATCAGCCCCAGCATTTT.

The chain carries TRBV15 and TRBJ2-3, with D possibly matching TRBD2 (7 bases). Germline lookup yields CDR1 LNHNV and CDR2 YYDKDF (reference sequence). This CDR3 contains 16 residues. V gave up 1 base and J gave up 0 bases, with 11 bases separating them. CDR3 loop: CATSRVAGASTDTQYF. The CDR3 bases are TGTGCCACCAGCAGAGTTGCGGGGGCTAGCACAGATACGCAGTATTTT.

The chain has TRBV6-5 and TRBJ2-1, with 8 bases identical to TRBD2. This CDR3 contains 15 residues. The V and J ends lost 0 bases and 4 bases, in that order; junction bases with no gene match: 2. Per the germline V gene, CDR1 is MNHEY and CDR2 is SVGAGI. The CDR3 loop reads CASSYSLAVYNEQFF. The DNA of the CDR3 is TGTGCCAGCAGTTACTCACTAGCGGTATACAATGAGCAGTTCTTC.

The CDR3 DNA follows: TGCGCCAGCAGCCCTCTTGGGCTAGCGGGGACTAGCACAGATACGCAGTATTTT. Translation gives CASSPLGLAGTSTDTQYF. V usage is TRBV4-3 and J usage is TRBJ2-3, with 9 bases that match TRBD2. Germline V CDR1 and CDR2: LGHNA, YSLEER. V lost 4 bases, J lost 0 bases, and 11 bases stayed unmatched. There are 18 residues in the CDR3.

The CDR3: CASSPNVRPDTQYF. In DNA, the CDR3 is TGTGCCAGCAGCCCGAATGTGCGGCCAGATACGCAGTATTTT. The V and J genes are TRBV7-8 and TRBJ2-3; no firm D call. Germline V CDR1 and CDR2: SGHVS, FQNEAQ. This CDR3 region has 14 residues. V lost 5 bases, J lost 4 bases, and 13 bases lay in between. Supplemented by reference TRBV7-8 and TRBJ2-3, the full variable domain reads GAGVSQSPRYKVAKRGQDVALRCDPISGHVSLFWYQQALGQGPEFLTYFQNEAQLDKSGLPSDRFFAERPEGSVSTLKIQRTQQEDSAVYLCASSPNVRPDTQYFGPGTRLTVL.

J is TRBJ2-1 and V is TRBV15, with 9 bases that match TRBD1. Germline CDR1 reads LNHNV; CDR2 reads YYDKDF (reference sequence). V shed 5 bases and J 4 bases; nucleotides not matched to a gene: 6. The CDR3 consists of 15 residues. Written as DNA, the CDR3 is TGTGCCACCAGCGACGAGGACAGGGGATACAATGAGCAGTTCTTC. It yields the protein CATSDEDRGYNEQFF.

The V call is TRBV6-1, the J call TRBJ2-7; possibly TRBD1 for D (6 bases). V lost 8 bases to trimming and J lost 7 bases, with 21 bases between them. The CDR3 length is 14 residues. Germline-derived CDR1 and CDR2 are MNHNS and SASEGT. The CDR3 DNA reads as TGTGCCAGCCTGAACCCGGGACACCTTGGGGAGCAGTACTTC. Its translation is CASLNPGHLGEQYF.

The chain links TRBV6-5 to TRBJ2-5; D is perhaps TRBD1 (6 bases). CDR3 length: 12 amino acids. V lost 2 bases, J lost 5 bases, and 6 bases lay in between. Germline values: CDR1 MNHEY, CDR2 SVGAGI. This chain's CDR3 is CASSYRGETQYF. Written as DNA, the CDR3 is TGTGCCAGCAGTTACAGGGGGGAGACCCAGTACTTC.

The V and J genes are TRBV27 and TRBJ2-7; TRBD1 agrees at 8 bases. The CDR3 loop spans 13 amino acids. Germline V CDR1 and CDR2: MNHEY, SMNVEV (reference sequence). Losses at the gene ends were 6 bases for V and 2 bases for J; bases not matched to a gene: 3. CDR3 DNA sequence: TGTGCCAGCAGCGTGACAGGGGCCTACGAGCAGTACTTC. Translated: CASSVTGAYEQYF.

This rearrangement joins TRBV4-1 to TRBJ2-7, with D possibly called TRBD1 or TRBD2 (6 bases each). The CDR3 consists of 14 residues. Germline values: CDR1 MGHRA, CDR2 YSYEKL. Trimming cost V 0 bases and J 2 bases, with 8 bases left between them. The DNA of the CDR3 is TGCGCCAGCAGCCAAGAGAGGGGGGCCTACGAGCAGTACTTC. It translates to CASSQERGAYEQYF.

The rearrangement joins TRBV6-5 to TRBJ1-1, with D perhaps matching TRBD1 (5 bases). CDR1 MNHEY and CDR2 SVGAGI come from the germline V gene. Trimming removed 2 bases at V and 1 base at J, with 8 bases between. CDR3 length: 14 residues. In DNA, the CDR3 is TGTGCCAGCAGTTACGGCAGGGCGAACACTGAAGCTTTCTTT. It yields the protein CASSYGRANTEAFF.

V usage is TRBV30 and J usage is TRBJ2-7; 7 bases are a match to TRBD1. V shed 2 bases and J 2 bases; nucleotides not matched to a gene: 3. CDR3 size: 13 residues. The germline V gene encodes CDR1 GTSNPN and CDR2 SVGIG (reference sequence). The CDR3 DNA follows: TGTGCCTGGAGTAGGGACAGCACCTACGAGCAGTACTTC. Residues: CAWSRDSTYEQYF.

In DNA form, the CDR3 reads TGTGCCAGCAGCTGGGGGGGAGAAGAGACCCAGTACTTC. Translation: CASSWGGEETQYF. This chain links TRBV5-4 with TRBJ2-5; 7 bases are a match to TRBD2. Germline V CDR1 and CDR2: SGHNT, YYREEE (reference sequence). Trimming at V came to 3 bases and at J to 3 bases, leaving 2 bases not matched to a gene. The CDR3 is 13 amino acids.

This clone turned up a few times. This chain uses TRBV2 with TRBJ2-3; D may be TRBD2 (7 bases). The germline gives CDR1 SNHLY, CDR2 FYNNEI. The CDR3 covers 14 residues. V lost 7 bases and J 1 base, leaving 12 bases between the germline ends. The CDR3 coding sequence is TGTGCCAGCACGGGGGGCCGGGGCACAGATACGCAGTATTTT. Translated, it gives CASTGGRGTDTQYF.

This CDR3 reads CASSYGQGDNSPLHF. The CDR3 nucleotides read TGTGCCAGCAGCTATGGACAGGGTGATAATTCACCCCTCCACTTT. The chain recombines TRBV13 with TRBJ1-6; 8 nucleotides align to TRBD1. The CDR3 contains 15 residues. The ends lost 4 bases at V and 5 bases at J; junction bases unmatched: 4. Germline V CDR1 and CDR2: PRHDT, FYEKMQ (reference sequence).

This clone was picked up one time. The chain is built from TRBV4-3 and TRBJ1-1; weak D call: TRBD1 (5 bases). Per germline, CDR1 LGHNA and CDR2 YSLEER. Trimming removed 4 bases at V and 0 bases at J, with 12 bases between. The CDR3 runs 15 residues. The CDR3 DNA is TGCGCCAGCAGCCCGGGGCGGCGGTTGAACACTGAAGCTTTCTTT. Translation: CASSPGRRLNTEAFF.

The sample holds a few counts of this clone. The chain joins TRBV6-6 to TRBJ2-1, with D uncertain. This CDR3 has 13 amino acids. In germline, CDR1 is MNHNY, CDR2 SVGAGI (reference sequence). V lost 2 bases to trimming and J lost 3 bases, with 5 bases between them. CDR3: CASSYAGYNEQFF. For the CDR3, the DNA is TGTGCCAGCAGTTACGCCGGCTACAATGAGCAGTTCTTC.

This clone was found a few times. A read error likely explains this, since a far larger clone differs by one base. V gene TRBV5-1 combines with J gene TRBJ2-3; D assignment may be TRBD1 or TRBD2 (5 bases each). CDR3 length: 17 residues. Germline V lookup: CDR1 SGHRS, CDR2 YFSETQ. Deletions cut 2 bases from V and 2 bases from J, with 18 bases between. The DNA of the CDR3 is TGCGCCAGCAGCTTAGGGGTGGCACTAGGAACCACAGATACGCAGTATTTT. This gives the protein CASSLGVALGTTDTQYF.

The chain is built from TRBV2 and TRBJ2-7; D is undetermined. V lost 3 bases and J 0 bases, leaving 9 bases between the germline ends. In germline, CDR1 is SNHLY, CDR2 FYNNEI. The CDR3 contains 14 residues. CDR3 region: CASSDSTVSYEQYF. CDR3 bases: TGTGCCAGCAGTGACAGTACTGTCTCCTACGAGCAGTACTTC.

The rearrangement uses TRBV2 and TRBJ2-1, with unresolved D. Germline values: CDR1 SNHLY, CDR2 FYNNEI. V was shortened by 5 bases and J by 4 bases, with 9 bases between the two germline ends. The CDR3 length is 13 residues. CDR3 sequence: CASSYLNYNEQFF. The CDR3 coding sequence is TGTGCCAGCAGTTACCTAAATTACAATGAGCAGTTCTTC.

The chain links TRBV2 to TRBJ2-4; the D is unclear. Germline assignment: CDR1 SNHLY and CDR2 FYNNEI. Trimming left V 1 base short and J 6 bases short, with 13 bases between. The CDR3 runs 15 residues. DNA for the CDR3: TGTGCCAGCAGTGAAGAGGATAGCCGGGTAAACATTCAGTACTTC. It codes for CASSEEDSRVNIQYF.

The chain couples TRBV7-9 to TRBJ1-2, with 9 positions matching TRBD1. V dropped 3 bases and J dropped 6; count of bases not matched to a gene: 5. This CDR3 has 14 amino acids. CDR1 and CDR2 (germline): SEHNR, FQNEAQ (reference sequence). The CDR3 reads CASSFPGTGNGYTF. As DNA, the CDR3 is TGTGCCAGCAGCTTTCCAGGGACAGGGAATGGCTACACCTTC.

This clone has a handful of counts. The J gene is TRBJ2-5, the V gene TRBV29-1, with 7 bases that match TRBD1. Germline CDR1 and CDR2: SQVTM and ANQGSEA. Trimming cost V 6 bases and J 5 bases; bases outside gene matches: 9. There are 13 residues in the CDR3. The CDR3 nucleotides read TGCAGCGTGCAACAGGGGCTTGACGAGACCCAGTACTTC. Its translation: CSVQQGLDETQYF.

The V and J genes are TRBV29-1 and TRBJ2-7; 10 bases align to TRBD2. Germline values: CDR1 SQVTM, CDR2 ANQGSEA. The CDR3 sequence is 13 residues long. V was clipped by 5 bases and J by 3 bases; unmatched bases: 4. The CDR3 nucleotides read TGCAGCGTTCGTTTAGCGGGGGGCTACGAGCAGTACTTC. Translated, it gives CSVRLAGGYEQYF.

The V call is TRBV11-2, the J call TRBJ2-7; D unclear. CDR1 and CDR2 (germline): SGHAT, FQNNGV. The CDR3 sequence is 11 residues long. V was clipped by 5 bases and J by 6 bases, with 8 bases between them. The CDR3 loop is CASSPAVEQYF. The CDR3 bases are TGTGCCAGCAGCCCCGCGGTCGAGCAGTACTTC.